These T cell receptor beta chains were read from a single sample in a study of shared clonotypes between healthy human individuals. Some clones are missing from TCRdb's copy, which holds only in-frame ones; the method was immunoSEQ multiplex PCR. The sample consists of roughly 2,000,000 clones, about 94% of them appearing once. Input material: naive CD8+ T cells sorted from blood. These receptor sequences come from a man between 18 and 35 years old in good health. Both conserved end residues are part of each CDR3. D genes are given only for firm matches. Clone size appears in some rows only: once, few, many, or a class for an expanded clone.

. | TRBD1 | TRBJ2-7 | TRBV28 | CASGGRSGQGAYEQYF | TGTGCCAGCGGGGGTCGCTCCGGACAGGGGGCATATGAGCAGTACTTC
. | . | TRBJ1-5 | TRBV2 | CASRISNRDSNQPQHF | TGTGCCAGCAGGATTTCCAACAGGGATAGCAATCAGCCCCAGCATTTT
once | . | TRBJ2-1 | TRBV6-5 | CASSYSLESSYNEQFF | TGTGCCAGCAGTTACTCGTTGGAGTCCTCCTACAATGAGCAGTTCTTC
. | . | TRBJ2-7 | TRBV11-2 | CASSLDSQIRGSSYEQYF | TGTGCCAGCAGCTTAGATAGTCAGATCCGGGGGAGCTCCTACGAGCAGTACTTC
once | . | TRBJ2-5 | TRBV7-9 | CASSSGTVRQETQYF | TGTGCCAGCAGCTCCGGGACGGTGCGTCAAGAGACCCAGTACTTC
. | . | TRBJ1-3 | TRBV6-8 | CASSALTGSGNTIYF | TGTGCCAGCAGTGCCCTTACGGGCTCTGGAAACACCATATATTTT
. | . | TRBJ2-2 | TRBV27 | CASSYQGTGELFF | TGTGCCAGCAGTTATCAGGGCACCGGGGAGCTGTTTTTT
. | . | TRBJ1-3 | TRBV7-6 | CASSLTGGYDELISGNTIYF | TGTGCCAGCAGCCTAACCGGGGGTTACGACGAACTGATTTCTGGAAACACCATATATTTT
. | TRBD2 | TRBJ2-7 | TRBV7-9 | CASSPGTSGTYEQYF | TGTGCCAGCAGCCCAGGGACTAGCGGAACCTACGAGCAGTACTTC
. | TRBD1 | TRBJ2-5 | TRBV9 | CASSVGGQRYQETQYF | TGTGCCAGCAGCGTAGGGGGACAGCGATATCAAGAGACCCAGTACTTC
. | . | TRBJ2-5 | TRBV10-2 | CASSDIVLGAWETQYF | TGCGCCAGCAGTGACATAGTGCTGGGAGCGTGGGAGACCCAGTACTTC
. | TRBD2 | TRBJ2-3 | TRBV27 | CASSDTSGRSLADTQYF | TGTGCCAGCAGTGATACTAGCGGGAGGTCCTTGGCGGATACGCAGTATTTT
. | . | TRBJ2-1 | TRBV4-3 | CASSLSLGDSYNEQFF | TGCGCCAGCAGCTTAAGTTTGGGAGACTCCTACAATGAGCAGTTCTTC
. | . | TRBJ2-5 | TRBV5-6 | CASSAFVGGAGKTQYF | TGTGCCAGCAGCGCCTTTGTCGGGGGCGCAGGAAAGACCCAGTACTTC
once | . | TRBJ1-1 | TRBV4-1 | CASSQDSGTLNTEAFF | TGCGCCAGCAGCCAAGATTCGGGGACTTTGAACACTGAAGCTTTCTTT
. | . | TRBJ1-1 | TRBV7-9 | CASSLVPDPEAFF | TGTGCCAGCAGCTTAGTACCTGACCCTGAAGCTTTCTTT
. | . | TRBJ1-1 | TRBV2 | CASYYRDILVDTEAFF | TGTGCCAGCTACTACCGGGACATCTTAGTGGACACTGAAGCTTTCTTT
. | . | TRBJ2-5 | TRBV9 | CASSATGSSKTQYF | TGTGCCAGCAGCGCGACAGGTTCGTCAAAGACCCAGTACTTC
. | TRBD2 | TRBJ2-1 | TRBV7-6 | CASSPSGRLYNEQFF | TGTGCCAGCAGCCCTAGCGGGAGGCTATACAATGAGCAGTTCTTC
. | . | TRBJ1-2 | TRBV29-1 | CSVERDYGYTF | TGCAGCGTTGAGAGGGACTATGGCTACACCTTC
. | . | TRBJ1-1 | TRBV5-6 | CASSLQGPIMNTEAFF | TGTGCCAGCAGCCTACAGGGACCCATCATGAACACTGAAGCTTTCTTT
. | . | TRBJ1-6 | TRBV14 | CASSQAEVIMDNSPLHF | TGTGCCAGCAGCCAAGCTGAGGTGATCATGGATAATTCACCCCTCCACTTT
. | . | TRBJ2-5 | TRBV7-9 | CASSLRTGETQYF | TGTGCCAGCAGCCTTCGGACTGGGGAGACCCAGTACTTC
once | . | TRBJ2-7 | TRBV5-1 | CASSLAQGIYYEQYF | TGCGCCAGCAGCTTGGCACAGGGAATTTACTACGAGCAGTACTTC
few | . | TRBJ1-5 | TRBV9 | CASSRGQSNQPQHF | TGTGCCAGCAGCCGTGGACAGAGCAATCAGCCCCAGCATTTT
. | TRBD1 | TRBJ1-5 | TRBV5-6 | CASSGGQGNQPQHF | TGTGCCAGCAGCGGAGGACAGGGGAACCAGCCCCAGCATTTT
. | . | TRBJ1-6 | TRBV11-2 | CASSLDPGLYSPLHF | TGTGCCAGCAGCTTAGATCCAGGGCTCTATTCACCCCTCCACTTT
. | TRBD2 | TRBJ2-1 | TRBV6-6 | CASSYLPAGGRNEQFF | TGTGCCAGCAGTTACCTACCCGCGGGAGGGCGGAATGAGCAGTTCTTC
. | . | TRBJ2-7 | TRBV27 | CASSHIGAGTTYEQYF | TGTGCCAGCAGTCATATTGGGGCCGGGACGACCTACGAGCAGTACTTC
. | TRBD2 | TRBJ2-6 | TRBV27 | CASGLGISGANVLTF | TGTGCCAGCGGACTAGGGATCTCTGGGGCCAACGTCCTGACTTTC
. | . | TRBJ2-2 | TRBV30 | CAWSPPRVGGELFF | TGTGCCTGGAGTCCCCCCAGGGTAGGCGGGGAGCTGTTTTTT
. | . | TRBJ2-3 | TRBV4-1 | CASSRPSTGQSSTDTQYF | TGCGCCAGCAGCCGACCATCGACAGGCCAATCTAGCACAGATACGCAGTATTTT
. | . | TRBJ2-7 | TRBV7-9 | CASSPAGGLEDEQYF | TGTGCCAGCAGCCCCGCCGGCGGCCTAGAAGACGAGCAGTACTTC
. | . | TRBJ2-7 | TRBV7-9 | CASSPGPGQNGNEQYF | TGTGCCAGCAGCCCCGGCCCCGGGCAAAATGGAAACGAGCAGTACTTC
. | . | TRBJ1-1 | TRBV19 | CAIREGQNTEAFF | TGTGCCATTAGGGAAGGACAGAACACTGAAGCTTTCTTT
. | TRBD2 | TRBJ2-7 | TRBV6-6 | CASSYGGGTYEQYF | TGTGCCAGCAGTTACGGCGGGGGGACCTACGAGCAGTACTTC
. | . | TRBJ2-7 | TRBV4-1 | CASSPGTDLSYEQYF | TGCGCCAGCAGCCCGGGGACCGACCTCTCCTACGAGCAGTACTTC
. | TRBD1 | TRBJ1-1 | TRBV2 | CASSELDRGEGTEAFF | TGTGCCAGCAGTGAATTGGACAGGGGTGAGGGGACTGAAGCTTTCTTT
. | . | TRBJ2-7 | TRBV19 | CASSTPGTGTYEQYF | TGTGCCAGTAGTACACCCGGGACGGGAACCTACGAGCAGTACTTC
. | . | TRBJ1-2 | TRBV27 | CASSPVGSIYGYTF | TGTGCCAGCAGTCCGGTGGGCTCTATCTATGGCTACACCTTC
. | . | TRBJ1-6 | TRBV10-2 | CASSESLPTESSYNSPLHF | TGCGCCAGCAGTGAGTCCCTCCCGACAGAGAGCTCCTATAATTCACCCCTCCACTTT
. | . | TRBJ2-7 | TRBV5-6 | CASSLRGGGYEQYF | TGTGCCAGCAGCTTGAGAGGGGGTGGCTACGAGCAGTACTTC
. | TRBD2 | TRBJ2-5 | TRBV6-7 | CASSYDLFPCSALSGQETQYF | TGTGCCAGCAGTTACGACCTCTTCCCTTGTTCTGCCCTTAGCGGGCAAGAGACCCAGTACTTC
. | TRBD1 | TRBJ2-7 | TRBV27 | CASSYQPTGLSYEQYF | TGTGCCAGCAGTTACCAACCGACAGGGCTCTCCTACGAGCAGTACTTC
. | . | TRBJ2-7 | TRBV6-6 | CASSYSGLGPYEQYF | TGTGCCAGCAGTTACTCGGGACTGGGGCCCTACGAGCAGTACTTC
. | . | TRBJ2-5 | TRBV11-2 | CASSSLISAPGETQYF | TGTGCCAGCAGCTCTTTAATTTCGGCTCCCGGAGAGACCCAGTACTTC
. | . | TRBJ1-6 | TRBV11-2 | CASSLEGPNSPLHF | TGTGCCAGCAGCTTAGAGGGTCCTAATTCACCCCTCCACTTT
. | . | TRBJ1-1 | TRBV30 | CAWGRDTNTEAFF | TGTGCCTGGGGCAGGGATACTAACACTGAAGCTTTCTTT
. | . | TRBJ2-7 | TRBV28 | CASMQVGLLSYEQYF | TGTGCCAGCATGCAAGTAGGACTGCTCTCCTACGAGCAGTACTTC
once | TRBD1 | TRBJ2-7 | TRBV28 | CASSRTGGLYEQYF | TGTGCCAGCAGTAGGACAGGCGGACTCTACGAGCAGTACTTC